This TCR beta chain was profiled in a study of regulatory T cells in long-lasting Graves disease. Construction of the TCR beta libraries employed iRepertoire HTBI primers in conjunction with Arm-PCR of CDR3 regions. TCRdb re-derived calls from the multiplex PCR reads in MiXCR, one entry per CDR3 protein. Here the sample spans 390,000 or so distinct CDR3 sequences, approximately 10% being singletons. Noted time point: newly diagnosed GD, antithyroid drugs for less than 3 months. RNA extracted from PBMCs served as the sequencing template. Investigators report Graves' disease was diagnosed under American Thyroid Association guidelines. This clonotype was observed many times. The CDR3 covers 17 residues. CDR1 and CDR2 (germline): DFQATT, SNEGSKA (reference sequence). V was pared by 0 bases and J by 4 bases, with 8 bases of the junction left unmatched. The same sample was also studied in work on T cells in Graves' hyperthyroidism and ophthalmopathy. This second study notes: Prediction of ophthalmopathy progression came a median around 7.1 months pre-onset.

The rearrangement joins TRBV20-1 to TRBJ2-1; 11 bases fit TRBD2. The sample in question was peripheral blood mononuclear cells (PBMCs), obtained at new diagnosis, from a patient treated with antithyroid drugs. The receptor was derived from a woman younger than 35 with Graves disease. CDR3 sequence (DNA): TGCAGTGCTAGAGATACCCTAGCGGGAGGCCTTTACAATGAGCAGTTCTTC. Translation gives CSARDTLAGGLYNEQFF.